The 16 T cell receptor beta chains in this list originate from one sample, sequenced in a study of T cells after yellow fever vaccination. TCRdb re-called the 5' RACE reads through MiXCR, storing one row per CDR3 protein. The sample records 610,000 or so distinct CDR3 sequences, roughly 12% being singletons. The input for sequencing was PBMCs, taken on the day of the yellow fever booster vaccination. The receptor set was obtained from a man aged 30 to 39 who received the YFV17D yellow fever vaccine.

This clonotype came up many times. The chain carries TRBV7-2 and TRBJ2-1; 12 bases agree with TRBD2. CDR1 and CDR2 from the germline V gene are SGHTA and FQGNSA. The CDR3 is 15 residues long. Trimming at V came to 3 bases and at J to 5 bases, leaving 2 bases not matched to a gene. The CDR3 is CASSLTSGSHNEQFF. DNA of the CDR3: TGTGCCAGCAGCTTGACTAGCGGGAGCCACAATGAGCAGTTCTTC.

This chain connects TRBV15 to TRBJ2-1; D not certain. The CDR3 is 13 amino acids. Germline values: CDR1 LNHNV, CDR2 YYDKDF (reference sequence). V was clipped by 3 bases and J by 8 bases, with 11 bases between them. In nucleotides, the CDR3 is TGTGCCACCAGCAGGTCACTGGGCCATGAGCAGTTCTTC. Its protein product is CATSRSLGHEQFF.

The rearrangement joins TRBV4-3 to TRBJ2-1; 7 bases are shared with TRBD2. Looked up from germline, CDR1 is LGHNA and CDR2 is YSLEER. CDR3 length equals 15 residues. Trimming at V came to 6 bases and at J to 7 bases, leaving 12 bases not matched to a gene. The CDR3 loop is CASSQTSARRNEQFF. The DNA of the CDR3 is TGCGCCAGCAGTCAAACTAGCGCCAGACGGAATGAGCAGTTCTTC.

This clonotype was counted only a few times. The chain joins TRBV28 to TRBJ1-2, with D perhaps matching TRBD1 (6 bases). V lost 6 bases, J lost 4 bases, and 18 bases lay in between. The CDR3 extends over 15 amino acids. Germline V gene lookup returns CDR1 MDHEN and CDR2 SYDVKM. The CDR3 loop is CASSLQGRALYGYTF. DNA for the CDR3: TGTGCCAGCAGCCTCCAGGGGAGGGCCCTCTATGGCTACACCTTC.

This clonotype was seen a few times. The rearrangement uses TRBV23-1 and TRBJ1-1; D uncertain. TRBV23-1 is known as an ORF, though its function is uncertain. The CDR3 length is 16 residues. Trimming pared 0 bases from V and 1 base from J, leaving 12 bases between. The CDR3: CASSQSLPWGNTEAFF. CDR3 in DNA: TGCGCCAGCAGTCAATCCCTCCCCTGGGGGAACACTGAAGCTTTCTTT.

The table lists this clonotype with a few counts. The chain employs TRBV7-3 and TRBJ2-7, with D uncertain. Germline V gene data show CDR1 as SGHTA and CDR2 as FQGTGA. Trimming took off 4 bases at V and 6 bases at J, with 13 bases between the two ends. There are 13 residues in the CDR3. The CDR3 sequence: CASSSSPSFEQYF. The CDR3 DNA reads as TGTGCCAGCAGCTCGAGCCCGAGCTTCGAGCAGTACTTC.

The J gene is TRBJ2-7, the V gene TRBV4-3, with 8 bases aligning to TRBD2. V lost 4 bases, J lost 5 bases, and 7 bases stayed unmatched. The CDR3 is 14 residues long. The germline gives CDR1 LGHNA, CDR2 YSLEER. Written as DNA, the CDR3 is TGCGCCAGCAGCCCGGGACTAGTTGACAACGAGCAGTACTTC. Translating gives CASSPGLVDNEQYF.

The chain couples TRBV29-1 to TRBJ1-4; no definite D call. CDR3 length: 12 residues. Germline-derived CDR1 and CDR2 are SQVTM and ANQGSEA. V lost 4 bases, J lost 8 bases, and 11 bases lay in between. The CDR3 bases are TGCAGCGTTGGGCAGGTGGGAGAAAAACTGTTTTTT. It specifies CSVGQVGEKLFF.

This clonotype has ten or more counts. The genes are TRBV7-2 and TRBJ1-1; TRBD1 is a possible D gene (6 bases). The germline V and J ends were trimmed by 3 bases and 6 bases, with 17 bases remaining between them. The germline gives CDR1 SGHTA, CDR2 FQGNSA. The CDR3 has 15 residues. The DNA of the CDR3 is TGTGCCAGCAGCTTTTCAGGGGCGGTAATGGCTGAAGCTTTCTTT. Translation gives CASSFSGAVMAEAFF. Drawing the rest from reference TRBV7-2 and TRBJ1-1, the complete variable domain is GAGVSQSPSNKVTEKGKDVELRCDPISGHTALYWYRQSLGQGLEFLIYFQGNSAPDKSGLPSDRFSAERTGGSVSTLTIQRTQQEDSAVYLCASSFSGAVMAEAFFGQGTRLTVV.

This clonotype was counted between two and nine times. The chain has TRBV24-1 and TRBJ2-4; D not resolved. The germline CDR1 and CDR2 sequences are KGHDR and SFDVKD. Trimming stripped 9 bases from V and 8 bases from J, with 16 bases between. The CDR3 totals 13 residues. The CDR3 is CATASSSGDIQYF. The CDR3 coding sequence is TGTGCCACCGCCAGTTCGTCTGGGGACATTCAGTACTTC.

The chain has TRBV29-1 and TRBJ2-7; D unclear. This CDR3 has 12 residues. V gave up 4 bases and J gave up 2 bases, with 9 bases separating them. Germline CDR1 is SQVTM and CDR2 is ANQGSEA. The CDR3 sequence: CSVGRGTYEQYF. In nucleotides, the CDR3 is TGCAGCGTTGGCCGCGGAACCTACGAGCAGTACTTC.

The V gene is TRBV6-5, the J gene TRBJ2-3, with D possibly called TRBD1 or TRBD2 (5 bases each). Germline CDR1 reads MNHEY; CDR2 reads SVGAGI. The CDR3 runs to 14 residues. V was pared by 3 bases and J by 2 bases, with 9 bases between. CDR3 sequence reads: CASSYGGPTDTQYF. The CDR3 DNA is TGTGCCAGCAGTTATGGGGGACCCACAGATACGCAGTATTTT.

J is TRBJ2-7 and V is TRBV6-1; 8 nucleotides match TRBD1. Germline CDR1 MNHNS, CDR2 SASEGT. The CDR3 has 15 amino acids. J gave up 1 base and V 6 bases, and 8 bases lay outside the gene matches. CDR3 nucleotide sequence: TGTGCCAGCAGACCACCGGGACAGGCGTCCTACGAGCAGTACTTC. Protein sequence: CASRPPGQASYEQYF.

This clonotype was picked up a small number of times. A read error may produce the germline difference seen at one junction end. This rearrangement joins TRBV5-1 to TRBJ1-1; 7 nucleotides agree with TRBD1. This CDR3 is built from 15 residues. Germline V gene data show CDR1 as SGHRS and CDR2 as YFSETQ. CDR3 in amino acids: CASSGPGQLKTEAFF. For the CDR3, the DNA is TGCGCCAGCAGCGGGCCGGGACAGTTGAAGACTGAAGCTTTCTTT. The full variable domain, completed using reference TRBV5-1 and TRBJ1-1, is KAGVTQTPRYLIKTRGQQVTLSCSPISGHRSVSWYQQTPGQGLQFLFEYFSETQRNKGNFPGRFSGRQFSNSRSEMNVSTLELGDSALYLCASSGPGQLKTEAFFGQGTRLTVV.

The chain links TRBV20-1 to TRBJ2-1; 9 nucleotides line up with TRBD2. The germline CDR1 and CDR2 sequences are DFQATT and SNEGSKA (reference sequence). Trimming removed 8 bases from V and 13 bases from J; junction bases left unmatched: 3. The CDR3 has 9 amino acids. The DNA of the CDR3 is TGCAGTCCGGGGACTAGCCAGTTCTTC. This sequence encodes CSPGTSQFF.

The sample holds a few counts of this clonotype. This chain connects TRBV20-1 to TRBJ2-1; D is undetermined. This CDR3 has 13 residues. Deletions cut 0 bases from V and 8 bases from J, with 11 bases between. Germline lookup yields CDR1 DFQATT and CDR2 SNEGSKA (reference sequence). As DNA, the CDR3 is TGCAGTGCTAGAGACGTGGATTTGGATGAGCAGTTCTTC. Amino acids: CSARDVDLDEQFF.